This entry lists 3 T cell receptor beta chains sequenced from one sample in a study of identical twins. MiXCR was run by TCRdb on the 5' RACE reads, yielding one entry per CDR3 protein. The table has roughly 190,000 distinct CDR3 sequences, more than 15% seen once. These same records also appear under a second study, on T cells expressing NK-cell markers.

The sequencing input was CD8+ T cells sorted from blood. The receptor set was obtained from a woman between 18 and 29 years old in good health.

The chain joins TRBV4-1 to TRBJ2-7; tentative D call: TRBD2 (5 bases). Germline CDR1 and CDR2: MGHRA and YSYEKL. The CDR3 runs to 16 residues. The V and J ends lost 0 bases and 2 bases respectively, with 14 bases between them. This chain's CDR3 is CASSQDSEAAAYEQYF. For the CDR3, the DNA is TGCGCCAGCAGCCAAGATAGTGAAGCGGCGGCCTACGAGCAGTACTTC.

This clonotype has just a few counts. The chain has TRBV30 and TRBJ2-7; perhaps TRBD1 as D (5 bases). Germline V gene sequence: CDR1 GTSNPN, CDR2 SVGIG (reference sequence). Trimming shortened V by 7 bases and J by 3 bases, and 10 bases separated the two germline ends. This CDR3 comprises 11 residues. This CDR3 reads CALLQGYEQYF. As DNA, the CDR3 is TGTGCCTTATTGCAGGGCTACGAGCAGTACTTC.

In this sample, this clonotype turned up once. This chain connects TRBV18 to TRBJ1-2, with 9 positions matching TRBD1. Germline assignment: CDR1 KGHSH and CDR2 LQKENI. J lost 0 bases, V lost 6 bases, and 5 bases had no gene match. This CDR3 is built from 15 residues. The CDR3 region is CASSPGQGTNYGYTF. The CDR3 DNA reads TGTGCCAGCTCCCCAGGACAGGGGACTAACTATGGCTACACCTTC.